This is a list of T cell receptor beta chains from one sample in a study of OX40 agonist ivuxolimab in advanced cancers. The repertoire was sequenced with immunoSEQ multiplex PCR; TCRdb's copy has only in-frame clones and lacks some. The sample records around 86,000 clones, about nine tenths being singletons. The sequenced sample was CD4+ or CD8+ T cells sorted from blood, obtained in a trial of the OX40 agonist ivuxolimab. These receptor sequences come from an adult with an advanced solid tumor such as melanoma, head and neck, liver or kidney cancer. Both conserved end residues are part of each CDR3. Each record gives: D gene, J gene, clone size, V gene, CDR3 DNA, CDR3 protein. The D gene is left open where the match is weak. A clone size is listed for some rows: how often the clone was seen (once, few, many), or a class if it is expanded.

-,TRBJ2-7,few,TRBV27,TGTGCCAGCAGTTTATTTAGCTCCTACGAGCAGTACTTC,CASSLFSSYEQYF
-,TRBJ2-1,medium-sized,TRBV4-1,TGCGCCAGCAGCCAAGGGGTACAGGGAAGAGAGCAGTTCTTC,CASSQGVQGREQFF
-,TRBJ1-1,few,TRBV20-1,TGCAGTGCTGACGGGGCTGAAGCTTTCTTT,CSADGAEAFF
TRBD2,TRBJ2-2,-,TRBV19,TGTGCCAGTAGTAACATAGCGGGGAACACCGGGGAGCTGTTTTTT,CASSNIAGNTGELFF
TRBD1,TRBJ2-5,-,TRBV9,TGTGCCAGCAGCGTGACAGGGGTGACCCAGTACTTC,CASSVTGVTQYF
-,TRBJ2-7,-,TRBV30,TGTGCCTGGAGCGCGATGGGGATAAGGAGCTACGAGCAGTACTTC,CAWSAMGIRSYEQYF
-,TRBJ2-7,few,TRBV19,TGTGCCAGTAGCTCAAGGGGGGGGTCCTCCTACGAGCAGTACTTC,CASSSRGGSSYEQYF
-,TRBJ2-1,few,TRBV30,TGTGCCTGGAGTATTGCACCCTACAATGAGCAGTTCTTC,CAWSIAPYNEQFF
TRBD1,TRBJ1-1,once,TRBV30,TGTGCCTGGAGTGTATGGGCAGGGGGCGTTAGAACTGAAGCTTTCTTT,CAWSVWAGGVRTEAFF
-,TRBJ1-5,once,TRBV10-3,TGTGCCATCAGTGAGGGGGAGGATCAGCCCCAGCATTTT,CAISEGEDQPQHF
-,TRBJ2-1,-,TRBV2,TGTGCCAGCAATCAGACACCCGTAAGTGAGCAGTTCTTC,CASNQTPVSEQFF
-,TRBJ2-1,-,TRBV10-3,TGTGCCATCGGTTTGAGAGACAATGAGCAGTTCTTC,CAIGLRDNEQFF
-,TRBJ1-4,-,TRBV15,TGTGCCACCAGCAGAGATCTCGGGAATGAAAAACTGTTTTTT,CATSRDLGNEKLFF
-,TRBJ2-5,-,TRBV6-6,TGTGCCAGCAGAGATTCAGACAGGTTTGGCGAGACCCAGTACTTC,CASRDSDRFGETQYF
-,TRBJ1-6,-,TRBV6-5,TGTGCCAGCAGTTACAAGGGCAGGGCCTATAATTCACCCCTCCACTTT,CASSYKGRAYNSPLHF
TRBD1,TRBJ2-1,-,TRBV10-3,TGTGCCATCACCGGGACAGGGAACTACAATGAGCAGTTCTTC,CAITGTGNYNEQFF
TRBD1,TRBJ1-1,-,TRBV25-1,TGTGCCAGCAGTGAAACCGCAAGACAGGGTGGGAGAAGGGCTTTCTTT,CASSETARQGGRRAFF
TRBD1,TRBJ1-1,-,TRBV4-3,TGCGCCAGCAGCCAACAAACAGGGGTACCGAACACTGAAGCTTTCTTT,CASSQQTGVPNTEAFF
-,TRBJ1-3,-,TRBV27,TGTGCCAGCAGTTCGTATTCCCCTTTGCCTTGGGATCACTCTGGAAACACCATATATTTT,CASSSYSPLPWDHSGNTIYF
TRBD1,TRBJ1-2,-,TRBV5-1,TGCGCCAGCAGCTTGGAGGGACAGACCAACTATGGCTACACCTTC,CASSLEGQTNYGYTF
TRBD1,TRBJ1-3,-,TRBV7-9,TGTGCCAGCAGCAAGACAGGGCTTTCGCGAAACACCATATATTTT,CASSKTGLSRNTIYF
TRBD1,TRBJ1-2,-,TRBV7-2,TGTGCCAGCAGTTATGGAATAAACAGGGGGCTCGGCTATGGCTACACCTTC,CASSYGINRGLGYGYTF
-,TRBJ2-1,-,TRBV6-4,TGTGCCAGCAGTGACGGGATTTACAATGAGCAGTTCTTC,CASSDGIYNEQFF
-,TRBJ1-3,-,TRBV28,TGTGCCAGCAGTTTCTCTAACGGGTACTCTGGAAACACCATATATTTT,CASSFSNGYSGNTIYF
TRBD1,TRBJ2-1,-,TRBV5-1,TGCGCCAGCAGCTTGGTCAAGACGTGGACAGGGACCAATGAGCAGTTCTTC,CASSLVKTWTGTNEQFF
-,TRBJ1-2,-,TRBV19,TGTGCCAGTAGTATACTCGGGACGGCTGGGGGCTATGGCTACACCTTC,CASSILGTAGGYGYTF
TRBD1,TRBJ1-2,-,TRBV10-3,TGTGCCATCAGTGGACAGGGGGCTGCCTATGGCTACACCTTC,CAISGQGAAYGYTF